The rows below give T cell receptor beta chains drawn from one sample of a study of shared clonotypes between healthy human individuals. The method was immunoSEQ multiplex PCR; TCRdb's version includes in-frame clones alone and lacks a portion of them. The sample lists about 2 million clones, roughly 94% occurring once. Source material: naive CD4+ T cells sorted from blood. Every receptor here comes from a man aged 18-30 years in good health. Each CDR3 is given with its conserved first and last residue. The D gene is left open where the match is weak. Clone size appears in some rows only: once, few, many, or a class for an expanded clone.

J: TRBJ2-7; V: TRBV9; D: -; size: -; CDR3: CATPPTVDYEQYF; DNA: TGTGCCACCCCCCCAACGGTGGACTACGAGCAGTACTTC
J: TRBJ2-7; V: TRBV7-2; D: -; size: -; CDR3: CASSSNSVPYEQYF; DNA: TGTGCCAGCAGCTCTAATAGCGTCCCCTACGAGCAGTACTTC
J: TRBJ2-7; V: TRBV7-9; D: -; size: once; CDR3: CASSFWLDSHEQYF; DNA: TGTGCCAGCAGCTTCTGGCTGGATTCCCACGAGCAGTACTTC
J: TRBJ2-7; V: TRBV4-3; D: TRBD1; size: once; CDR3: CASSRTDREQSYEQYF; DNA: TGCGCCAGCAGCCGAACTGACAGGGAGCAATCCTACGAGCAGTACTTC
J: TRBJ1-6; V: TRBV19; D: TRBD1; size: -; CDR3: CASSMGQGVGSPLHF; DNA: TGTGCCAGTAGTATGGGACAGGGGGTAGGTTCACCCCTCCACTTT
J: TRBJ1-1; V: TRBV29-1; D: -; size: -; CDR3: CSVGRGTANTEAFF; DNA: TGCAGCGTTGGGAGGGGGACGGCTAACACTGAAGCTTTCTTT
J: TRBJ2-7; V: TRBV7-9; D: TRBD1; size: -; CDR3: CASSLGGTGFSHEQYF; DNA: TGTGCCAGCAGCTTAGGGGGGACAGGGTTTTCTCACGAGCAGTACTTC
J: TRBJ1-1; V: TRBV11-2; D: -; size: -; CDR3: CASSKYSGTEAFF; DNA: TGTGCCAGCAGCAAGTACAGTGGAACTGAAGCTTTCTTT
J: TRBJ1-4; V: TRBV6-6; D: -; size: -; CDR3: CASSYRRGATNEKLFF; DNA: TGTGCCAGCAGTTACCGCCGGGGGGCAACTAATGAAAAACTGTTTTTT
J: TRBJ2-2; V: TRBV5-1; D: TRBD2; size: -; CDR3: CASSPLAGAANTGELFF; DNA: TGCGCCAGCAGCCCCTTAGCGGGGGCAGCGAACACCGGGGAGCTGTTTTTT
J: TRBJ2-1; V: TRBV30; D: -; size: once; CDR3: CAWSGGGNEQFF; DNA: TGTGCCTGGAGCGGAGGGGGTAATGAGCAGTTCTTC
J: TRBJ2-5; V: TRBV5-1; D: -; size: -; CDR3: CASSPVVGGQETQYF; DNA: TGCGCCAGCAGCCCCGTAGTAGGGGGGCAAGAGACCCAGTACTTC
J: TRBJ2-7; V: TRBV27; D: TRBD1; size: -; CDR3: CASSSPGQANYEQYF; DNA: TGTGCCAGCAGTTCACCTGGACAGGCAAACTACGAGCAGTACTTC
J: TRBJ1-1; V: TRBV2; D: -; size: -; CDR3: CASSEAVSYAFF; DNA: TGTGCCAGCAGTGAAGCGGTGTCTTATGCTTTCTTT
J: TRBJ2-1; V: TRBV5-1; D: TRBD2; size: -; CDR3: CASSLLAGADEQFF; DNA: TGCGCCAGCAGCTTACTAGCGGGGGCGGATGAGCAGTTCTTC
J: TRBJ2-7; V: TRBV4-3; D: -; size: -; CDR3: CASSQDLDVEQYF; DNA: TGCGCCAGCAGCCAGGACCTCGACGTCGAGCAGTACTTC
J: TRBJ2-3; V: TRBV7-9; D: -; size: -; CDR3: CASSLRDSATDTQYF; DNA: TGTGCCAGCAGCTTAAGGGACTCGGCCACAGATACGCAGTATTTT
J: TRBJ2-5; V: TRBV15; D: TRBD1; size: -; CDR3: CATSRAGGDVETQYF; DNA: TGTGCCACCAGCAGAGCAGGGGGTGATGTAGAGACCCAGTACTTC
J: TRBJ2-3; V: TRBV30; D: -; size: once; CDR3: CAWSEGEDTQYF; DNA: TGTGCCTGGAGTGAAGGGGAAGATACGCAGTATTTT
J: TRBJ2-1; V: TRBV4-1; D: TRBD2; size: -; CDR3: CASSQRASGEYNEQFF; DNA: TGCGCCAGCAGCCAAAGGGCTAGCGGGGAATACAATGAGCAGTTCTTC
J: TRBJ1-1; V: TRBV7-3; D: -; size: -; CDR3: CASSLRGNTEAFF; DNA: TGTGCCAGCAGCCTCAGGGGAAACACTGAAGCTTTCTTT
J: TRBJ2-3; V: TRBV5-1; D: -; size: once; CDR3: CASSPKQDTQYF; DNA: TGCGCCAGCAGCCCAAAGCAAGATACGCAGTATTTT
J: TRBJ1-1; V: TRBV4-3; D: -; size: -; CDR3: CASSQDTAQYTEAFF; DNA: TGCGCCAGCAGCCAAGATACGGCACAGTACACTGAAGCTTTCTTT
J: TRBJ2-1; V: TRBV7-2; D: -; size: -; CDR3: CASSLTGSSYNEQFF; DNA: TGTGCCAGCAGCTTGACTGGGAGCTCCTACAATGAGCAGTTCTTC
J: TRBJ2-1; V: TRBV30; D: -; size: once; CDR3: CASSGDEQFF; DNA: TGTGCCTCCTCGGGAGATGAGCAGTTCTTC
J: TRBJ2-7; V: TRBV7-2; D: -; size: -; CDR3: CASSLNGPLGASSYEQYF; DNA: TGTGCCAGCAGCTTAAATGGCCCCCTTGGAGCGAGCTCCTACGAGCAGTACTTC
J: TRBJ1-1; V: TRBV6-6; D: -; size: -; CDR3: CAITLGVVWNTEAFF; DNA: TGTGCCATTACGTTAGGGGTAGTATGGAACACTGAAGCTTTCTTT
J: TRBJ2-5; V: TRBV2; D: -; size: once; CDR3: CASKAYQETQYF; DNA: TGTGCCAGCAAAGCGTACCAAGAGACCCAGTACTTC
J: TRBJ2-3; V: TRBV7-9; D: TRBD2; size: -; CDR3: CASSLKGSGGAADTQYF; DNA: TGTGCCAGCAGCTTAAAAGGTAGCGGGGGGGCAGCAGATACGCAGTATTTT
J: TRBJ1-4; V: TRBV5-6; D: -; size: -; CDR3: CASSKIGGEEKLFF; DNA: TGTGCCAGCAGCAAAATAGGTGGGGAAGAAAAACTGTTTTTT
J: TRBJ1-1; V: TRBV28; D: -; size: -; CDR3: CASSPGWGKGGTEAFF; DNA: TGTGCCAGCAGTCCCGGATGGGGAAAAGGGGGCACTGAAGCTTTCTTT
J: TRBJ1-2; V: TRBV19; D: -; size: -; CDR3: CASSIQGNSNYGYTF; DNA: TGTGCCAGTAGTATTCAGGGGAATTCTAACTATGGCTACACCTTC
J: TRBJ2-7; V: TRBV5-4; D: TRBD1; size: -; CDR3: CASSTRDRSSYEQYF; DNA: TGTGCCAGCAGCACCCGGGACAGGAGCTCCTACGAGCAGTACTTC
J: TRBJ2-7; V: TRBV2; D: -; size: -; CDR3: CASSEARGVSPHEQYF; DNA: TGTGCCAGCAGTGAAGCCAGGGGGGTTTCTCCACACGAGCAGTACTTC
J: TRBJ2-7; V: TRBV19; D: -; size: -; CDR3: CASSSPDPRAYEQYF; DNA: TGTGCCAGTAGTAGTCCGGACCCTAGGGCCTACGAGCAGTACTTC
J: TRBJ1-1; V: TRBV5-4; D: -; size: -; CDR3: CASSLGGVRTEAFF; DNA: TGTGCCAGCAGCCTCGGTGGGGTACGCACTGAAGCTTTCTTT
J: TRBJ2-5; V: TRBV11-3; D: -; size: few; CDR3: CASSSRGTSGEQYF; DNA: TGTGCCAGCAGCTCCAGGGGAACTTCGGGTGAGCAGTACTTC
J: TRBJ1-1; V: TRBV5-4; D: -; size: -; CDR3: CASSLVEGSTEAFF; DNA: TGTGCCAGCAGCTTGGTTGAGGGATCCACTGAAGCTTTCTTT
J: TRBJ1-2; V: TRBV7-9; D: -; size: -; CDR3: CASSPRAGFYGYTF; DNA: TGTGCCAGCAGCCCTCGGGCGGGGTTTTATGGCTACACCTTC
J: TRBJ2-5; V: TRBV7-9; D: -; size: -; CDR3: CASSPMGKETQYF; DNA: TGTGCCAGCAGCCCCATGGGGAAAGAGACCCAGTACTTC
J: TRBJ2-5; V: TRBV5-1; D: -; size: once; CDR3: CASSLAGNAETQYF; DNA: TGCGCCAGCAGCTTGGCCGGTAATGCGGAGACCCAGTACTTC
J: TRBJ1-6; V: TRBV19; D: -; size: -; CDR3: CASSIISETSPLHF; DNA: TGTGCCAGTAGTATCATATCGGAGACTTCACCCCTCCACTTT
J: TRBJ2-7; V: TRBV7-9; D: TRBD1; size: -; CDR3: CASSLAPLRQGIYEQYF; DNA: TGTGCCAGCAGCTTAGCGCCTTTGAGACAGGGGATCTACGAGCAGTACTTC
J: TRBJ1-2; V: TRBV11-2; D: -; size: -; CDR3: CASSSGWDYGYTF; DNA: TGTGCCAGCAGCTCTGGATGGGACTATGGCTACACCTTC
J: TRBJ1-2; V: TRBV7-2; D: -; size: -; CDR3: CASSVSRVPSDGYTF; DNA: TGTGCCAGCAGCGTATCTAGGGTCCCCTCGGATGGCTACACCTTC
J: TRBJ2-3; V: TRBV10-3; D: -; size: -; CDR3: CAISRSTDTQYF; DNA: TGTGCCATCAGCCGCAGCACAGATACGCAGTATTTT
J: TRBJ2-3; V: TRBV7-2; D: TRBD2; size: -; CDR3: CASSTNRLAGTGTDTQYF; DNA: TGTGCCAGCAGCACCAACAGACTAGCGGGAACGGGGACAGATACGCAGTATTTT
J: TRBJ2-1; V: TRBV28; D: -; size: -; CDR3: CASTRGFQYNEQFF; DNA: TGTGCCAGCACCAGGGGCTTTCAATACAATGAGCAGTTCTTC
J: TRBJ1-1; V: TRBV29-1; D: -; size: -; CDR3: CSVHTATEAFF; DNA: TGCAGCGTCCATACTGCTACTGAAGCTTTCTTT
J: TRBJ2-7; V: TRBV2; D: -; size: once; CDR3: CARDLPRQGEQYF; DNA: TGTGCCAGGGACCTCCCAAGGCAGGGGGAGCAGTACTTC